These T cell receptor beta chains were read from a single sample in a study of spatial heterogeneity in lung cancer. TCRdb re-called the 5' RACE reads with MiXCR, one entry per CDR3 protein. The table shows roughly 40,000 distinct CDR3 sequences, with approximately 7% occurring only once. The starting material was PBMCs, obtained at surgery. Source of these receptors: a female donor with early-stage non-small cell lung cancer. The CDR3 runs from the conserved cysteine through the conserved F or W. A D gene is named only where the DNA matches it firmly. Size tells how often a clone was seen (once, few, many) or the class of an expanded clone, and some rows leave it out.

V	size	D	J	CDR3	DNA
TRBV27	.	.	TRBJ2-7	CVTQKAGWGTYEQYF	TGTGTCACCCAGAAGGCAGGGTGGGGGACCTACGAGCAGTACTTC
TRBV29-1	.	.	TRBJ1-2	CSVGEGGLGYTF	TGCAGCGTTGGAGAGGGGGGCCTCGGCTACACCTTC
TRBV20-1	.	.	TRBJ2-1	CSASEQLGGDFSSEQFF	TGCAGTGCTAGCGAGCAATTGGGCGGGGATTTTTCGAGTGAGCAGTTCTTC
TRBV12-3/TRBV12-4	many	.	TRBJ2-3	CASSATQLHTDTQYF	TGTGCCAGCAGTGCAACCCAACTTCACACAGATACGCAGTATTTT
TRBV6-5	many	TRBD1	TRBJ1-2	CASSPDRAENYGYTF	TGTGCCAGCAGCCCGGACAGGGCGGAGAACTATGGCTACACCTTC
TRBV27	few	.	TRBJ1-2	CASSSPGHYGYTF	TGTGCCAGCAGTTCCCCGGGACATTATGGCTACACCTTC
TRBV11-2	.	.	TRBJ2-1	CASSSSLGYNEQFF	TGTGCCAGCAGCTCGTCGTTGGGGTACAATGAGCAGTTCTTC
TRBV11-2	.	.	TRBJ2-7	CASTPGGEQYF	TGTGCCAGCACCCCTGGTGGCGAGCAGTACTTC
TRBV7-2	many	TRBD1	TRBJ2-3	CASSLLGTGVADTQYF	TGTGCCAGCAGCTTACTGGGGACAGGGGTGGCAGATACGCAGTATTTT
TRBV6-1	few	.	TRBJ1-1	CASSRTNTEAFF	TGTGCCAGCAGTAGGACGAACACTGAAGCTTTCTTT
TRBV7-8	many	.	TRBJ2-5	CASRAAWGRETQYF	TGTGCCAGCAGAGCGGCGTGGGGGAGAGAGACCCAGTACTTC
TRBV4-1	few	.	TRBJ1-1	CASSKEGGANTEAFF	TGCGCCAGCAGCAAAGAAGGAGGGGCCAACACTGAAGCTTTCTTT
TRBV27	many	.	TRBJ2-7	CASRRTPWAEQYF	TGTGCCAGCAGACGGACGCCCTGGGCCGAGCAGTACTTC
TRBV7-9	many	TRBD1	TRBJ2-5	CASSRGQGTQETQYF	TGTGCCAGCAGCAGAGGACAGGGTACGCAAGAGACCCAGTACTTC
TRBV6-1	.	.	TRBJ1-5	CASSEALAGQPQHF	TGTGCCAGCAGTGAAGCGCTTGCCGGGCAGCCCCAGCATTTT
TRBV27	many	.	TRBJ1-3	CASSPTSSGFTGNTIYF	TGTGCCAGCAGTCCAACCTCCTCAGGGTTCACTGGAAACACCATATATTTT
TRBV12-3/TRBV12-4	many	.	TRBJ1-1	CASSLDRLNTEAFF	TGTGCCAGCAGCCTCGACAGACTGAACACTGAAGCTTTCTTT
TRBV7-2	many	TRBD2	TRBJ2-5	CASSFSGGQETQYF	TGTGCCAGCAGCTTTAGCGGGGGACAAGAGACCCAGTACTTC
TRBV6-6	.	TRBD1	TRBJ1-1	CASGDTGTGATEAFF	TGTGCCAGCGGGGACACCGGGACAGGGGCCACTGAAGCTTTCTTT
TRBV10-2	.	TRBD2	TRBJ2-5	CASSPTSGGQETQYF	TGCGCCAGCAGTCCGACTAGCGGGGGGCAAGAGACCCAGTACTTC
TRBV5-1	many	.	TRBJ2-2	CASSLMVNPTGELFF	TGCGCCAGCAGCTTGATGGTCAACCCGACCGGGGAGCTGTTTTTT
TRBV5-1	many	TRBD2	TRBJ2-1	CASSLASLAGGEQFF	TGCGCCAGCAGCTTGGCGAGTCTAGCGGGGGGAGAGCAGTTCTTC
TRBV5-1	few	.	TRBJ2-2	CASSLPLAGASTGELFF	TGCGCCAGCAGCTTACCCCTGGCGGGGGCGAGCACCGGGGAGCTGTTTTTT
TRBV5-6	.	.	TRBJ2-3	CASSKERPATDTQYF	TGTGCCAGCAGCAAAGAGCGGCCCGCCACAGATACGCAGTATTTT
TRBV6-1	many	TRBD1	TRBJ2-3	CASREQGDGADTQYF	TGTGCCAGCAGGGAACAGGGGGACGGGGCAGATACGCAGTATTTT
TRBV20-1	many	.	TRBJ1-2	CSVRTANYGYTF	TGCAGTGTAAGGACAGCTAACTATGGCTACACCTTC
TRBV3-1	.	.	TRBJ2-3	CASGTGATQYF	TGTGCCAGCGGGACGGGCGCCACGCAGTATTTT
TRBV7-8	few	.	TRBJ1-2	CASSWRGEVDYGYTF	TGTGCCAGCAGCTGGAGAGGGGAAGTGGACTATGGCTACACCTTC
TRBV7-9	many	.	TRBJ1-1	CASSLALGAEAFF	TGTGCCAGCAGCTTAGCCCTGGGGGCTGAAGCTTTCTTT
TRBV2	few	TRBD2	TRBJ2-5	CASSPGTSGPETQYF	TGTGCCAGCAGCCCCGGGACTAGCGGTCCCGAGACCCAGTACTTC
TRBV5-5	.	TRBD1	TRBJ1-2	CASSLALQGATGYGYTF	TGTGCCAGCAGCTTGGCCCTCCAGGGGGCGACTGGTTATGGCTACACCTTC
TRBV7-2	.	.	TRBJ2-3	CASSGPGGPTDTQYF	TGTGCCAGCAGCGGTCCGGGGGGCCCCACAGATACGCAGTATTTT
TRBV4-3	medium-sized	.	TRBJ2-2	CASSHPLYASGPANTGELFF	TGCGCCAGCAGCCACCCCCTTTATGCCTCAGGCCCCGCGAACACCGGGGAGCTGTTTTTT
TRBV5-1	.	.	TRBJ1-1	CASSSRGDTYEAFF	TGCGCCAGCAGCTCTCGTGGGGACACCTATGAAGCTTTCTTT
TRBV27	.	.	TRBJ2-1	CASRVGAALNEQFF	TGTGCCAGCAGAGTGGGGGCCGCACTCAATGAGCAGTTCTTC
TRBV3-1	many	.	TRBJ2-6	CASSQSGANVLTF	TGTGCCAGCAGCCAATCTGGGGCCAACGTCCTGACTTTC
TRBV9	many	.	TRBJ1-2	CASSVFREGNGYTF	TGTGCCAGCAGCGTATTCAGGGAGGGTAATGGCTACACCTTC
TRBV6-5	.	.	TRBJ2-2	CASKQFNTGELFF	TGTGCCAGTAAGCAGTTTAACACCGGGGAGCTGTTTTTT
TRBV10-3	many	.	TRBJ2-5	CAISEGQGYRETQYF	TGTGCCATCAGTGAGGGCCAGGGGTATAGGGAGACCCAGTACTTC
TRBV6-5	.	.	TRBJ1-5	CASSYSFNQPQHF	TGTGCCAGCAGTTACTCCTTCAATCAGCCCCAGCATTTT
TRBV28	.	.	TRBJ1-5	CASSLAGVSNQPQHF	TGTGCCAGCAGTTTAGCAGGGGTTAGCAATCAGCCCCAGCATTTT
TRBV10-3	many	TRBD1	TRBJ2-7	CAISGTGDEQYF	TGTGCCATCAGTGGGACAGGGGATGAGCAGTACTTC
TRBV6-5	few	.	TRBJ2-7	CASTHVTGGSYEQYF	TGTGCCAGCACCCACGTCACGGGCGGCTCCTACGAGCAGTACTTC
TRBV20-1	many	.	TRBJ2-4	CSASLEAKNIQYF	TGCAGTGCTAGTCTCGAAGCCAAAAACATTCAGTACTTC
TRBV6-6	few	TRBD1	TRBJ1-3	CASSGNRGAGNTIYF	TGTGCCAGCAGTGGTAACAGGGGAGCCGGAAACACCATATATTTT
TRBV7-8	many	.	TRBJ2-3	CASSDRPDTQYF	TGTGCCAGCAGCGACCGTCCAGATACGCAGTATTTT
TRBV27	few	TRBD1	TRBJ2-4	CASSTVDRRNIQYF	TGTGCCAGCAGTACCGTGGACAGGAGGAACATTCAGTACTTC
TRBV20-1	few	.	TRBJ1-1	CSASGRVTEAFF	TGCAGTGCTAGTGGCCGGGTCACTGAAGCTTTCTTT
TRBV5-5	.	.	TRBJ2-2	CASKITGSLNTGELFF	TGTGCCAGCAAAATTACAGGATCCTTGAACACCGGGGAGCTGTTTTTT
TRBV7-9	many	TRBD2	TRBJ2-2	CASTLLAGGGELFF	TGTGCCAGCACCCTCCTAGCGGGAGGGGGGGAGCTGTTTTTT
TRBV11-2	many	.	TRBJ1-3	CASHTSGNTIYF	TGTGCCAGCCATACCTCTGGAAACACCATATATTTT
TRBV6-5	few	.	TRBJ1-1	CASSFLQGRDTEAFF	TGTGCCAGCAGTTTTCTACAGGGAAGGGACACTGAAGCTTTCTTT
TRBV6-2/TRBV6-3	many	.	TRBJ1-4	CASTSARRQREKLFF	TGTGCCAGCACTTCTGCAAGGCGTCAGCGGGAAAAACTGTTTTTT
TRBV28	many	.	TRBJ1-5	CASTTMRQASNQPQHF	TGTGCCAGCACCACGATGAGGCAGGCGAGCAATCAGCCCCAGCATTTT